This T cell receptor (beta chain) is drawn from a study of cytotoxic CD8 clonotypes in ibrutinib-treated CLL. Per germline, CDR1 KGHSH and CDR2 LQKENI. This CDR3 is 15 amino acids long. With V trimmed by 2 bases and J by 0 bases, 3 bases remained unmatched. Points on this clone: Its antigen is undetermined.

Study-wide results and caveats: Baseline clonality exceeded age-matched healthy donors and tracked circulating CD8+ T-cell counts.

Using immunoSEQ multiplex PCR, the repertoire was profiled, and TCRdb retains in-frame clones only, with some absent. Of some 200,000 clones detected, around 72% appear once; the ten largest clones hold under 15%. This receptor was identified in a human donor with chronic lymphocytic leukemia. This specimen was PBMCs, taken after 24 months of ibrutinib treatment. The chain recombines TRBV18 with TRBJ1-1; 7 bases are shared with TRBD1. The CDR3 DNA reads TGTGCCAGCTCACCATTAGGGGGCTTGAACACTGAAGCTTTCTTT. It translates to CASSPLGGLNTEAFF.